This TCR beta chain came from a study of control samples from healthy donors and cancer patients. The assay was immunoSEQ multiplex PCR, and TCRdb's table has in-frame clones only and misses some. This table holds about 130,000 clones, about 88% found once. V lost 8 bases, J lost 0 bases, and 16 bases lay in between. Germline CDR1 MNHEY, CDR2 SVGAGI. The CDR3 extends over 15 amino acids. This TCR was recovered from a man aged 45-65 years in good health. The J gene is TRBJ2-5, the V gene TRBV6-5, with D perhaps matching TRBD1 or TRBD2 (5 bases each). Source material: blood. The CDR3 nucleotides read TGTGCCAGCGGCGAGGGGCTCTCGTACCAAGAGACCCAGTACTTC. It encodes CASGEGLSYQETQYF.